The 24 T cell receptor beta chains reported below all come from one sample, sequenced in a study of T-cell reconstitution after alpha-beta-depleted transplantation in children. Using unique molecular identifiers, the investigators prepared the TCRbeta library. TCRdb re-derived calls from the PCR reads in MiXCR, one entry per CDR3 protein. The sample has around 450,000 distinct CDR3 sequences; roughly a tenth are singletons. Sample: PBMCs, taken before TCRalphabeta/CD19-depleted stem cell transplant. Receptors originate from a child aged 2-9 years with inherited bone marrow failure, due to receive a stem cell transplant.

This clonotype was counted at least ten times. The V gene is TRBV4-3, the J gene TRBJ2-5; 9 bases are a match to TRBD2. Looked up from germline, CDR1 is LGHNA and CDR2 is YSLEER. Trimming at V came to 4 bases and at J to 3 bases, leaving 9 bases not matched to a gene. The CDR3 consists of 16 residues. This chain's CDR3 is CASSLGLAGDEETQYF. The CDR3 bases are TGCGCCAGCAGCCTTGGGTTAGCGGGAGACGAAGAGACCCAGTACTTC.

There are many counts of this clonotype. The chain links TRBV12-3 or TRBV12-4 to TRBJ1-2; D ambiguous. Trimming removed 10 bases at V and 3 bases at J, with 12 bases between. The CDR3 covers 12 residues. The CDR3, as DNA: TGTGCCACCTCCCCAGGCGACTATGGCTACACCTTC. Translating gives CATSPGDYGYTF.

This sequence joins TRBV20-1 and TRBJ2-1, with D hard to call. This CDR3 contains 13 residues. In germline, CDR1 is DFQATT, CDR2 SNEGSKA (reference sequence). V dropped 3 bases and J dropped 4 bases, with 10 bases sitting between them. Here the CDR3 DNA reads TGCAGTGCTAGGACGTCCCAATACAATGAGCAGTTCTTC. It yields the protein CSARTSQYNEQFF.

This clonotype showed up many times. This chain links TRBV16 with TRBJ2-7; D may be TRBD1 (5 bases). The germline CDR1 and CDR2 sequences are KGHSY and FQNENV. CDR3 size: 13 residues. V was cut by 0 bases and J by 4 bases, with 7 bases left in between. CDR3 DNA: TGTGCCAGCAGCCAATCCAGGGCTTACGAGCAGTACTTC. This encodes CASSQSRAYEQYF.

This clonotype was detected many times. This chain links TRBV2 with TRBJ2-7; TRBD1 is a possible D gene (6 bases). There are 14 residues in the CDR3. V was shortened by 3 bases and J by 4 bases, with 13 bases between the two germline ends. CDR1 is SNHLY and CDR2 is FYNNEI in the germline V gene. CDR3 protein: CASSDLLGAYEQYF. For the CDR3, the DNA is TGTGCCAGCAGTGATTTGTTGGGGGCGTACGAGCAGTACTTC.

This clonotype was detected ten times or more. CDR3 protein: CASSRRSESASGIRSASIQYF. CDR3 bases: TGCGCCAGCAGCCGAAGGTCGGAGTCGGCTAGCGGGATCCGGTCGGCCAGCATTCAGTACTTC. The chain has TRBV4-1 and TRBJ2-4, with 9 bases identical to TRBD2. The V and J ends lost 4 bases and 9 bases, in that order; junction bases with no gene match: 28. The CDR3 spans 21 residues. Germline V gene data show CDR1 as MGHRA and CDR2 as YSYEKL.

At least ten counts were recorded for this clonotype. This sequence joins TRBV20-1 and TRBJ2-5, with 7 bases lining up with TRBD1. The CDR3 is 12 amino acids. The germline CDR1 and CDR2 sequences are DFQATT and SNEGSKA (reference sequence). V trimming: 4 bases; J trimming: 5 bases; junction bases outside the gene matches: 4. The chain's CDR3 is CSATGGKETQYF. In DNA form, the CDR3 reads TGCAGTGCTACAGGGGGAAAGGAGACCCAGTACTTC.

This clonotype was found many times. This chain links TRBV15 with TRBJ2-5, with no clear D. Trimming removed 0 bases at V and 4 bases at J, with 9 bases between. Germline loops: CDR1 LNHNV, CDR2 YYDKDF (reference sequence). This CDR3 spans 14 amino acids. The CDR3 sequence is CATSREQTSETQYF. The CDR3 DNA reads TGTGCCACCAGCAGAGAGCAGACATCAGAGACCCAGTACTTC.

At least ten counts were recorded for this clonotype. The V gene is TRBV9, the J gene TRBJ1-4; D gene unclear. The CDR3 is made up of 14 amino acids. The germline gives CDR1 SGDLS, CDR2 YYNGEE. The V end lost 2 bases, the J end lost 0 bases, and 5 bases lay between the germline ends. CDR3 amino acids: CASSVRATNEKLFF. The CDR3 nucleotides read TGTGCCAGCAGCGTGAGAGCAACTAATGAAAAACTGTTTTTT. The full variable domain, in which reference TRBV9 and TRBJ1-4 provide the parts outside the CDR3, is DSGVTQTPKHLITATGQRVTLRCSPRSGDLSVYWYQQSLDQGLQFLIQYYNGEERAKGNILERFSAQQFPDLHSELNLSSLELGDSALYFCASSVRATNEKLFFGSGTQLSVL.

This clonotype was recorded many times. J is TRBJ2-1 and V is TRBV5-1; D remains unclear. Looked up from germline, CDR1 is SGHRS and CDR2 is YFSETQ. This CDR3 spans 10 amino acids. V gave up 1 base and J gave up 9 bases, with 2 bases separating them. CDR3 DNA: TGCGCCAGCAGCTTGATTGAGCAGTTCTTC. Translating gives CASSLIEQFF.

This clonotype came up many times. The rearrangement uses TRBV6-5 and TRBJ2-4; D is uncertain. The V and J ends lost 0 bases and 0 bases respectively, with 3 bases between them. CDR3 length: 14 residues. The germline V gene encodes CDR1 MNHEY and CDR2 SVGAGI. This CDR3 is CASSYSRAKNIQYF. The CDR3 nucleotides read TGTGCCAGCAGTTACTCAAGAGCCAAAAACATTCAGTACTTC.

This clonotype occurred a few times. The V gene is TRBV27, the J gene TRBJ1-2; D is uncertain. This CDR3 contains 13 residues. V dropped 1 base and J dropped 7 bases, with 10 bases sitting between them. The germline V gene has CDR1 MNHEY and CDR2 SMNVEV (reference sequence). The CDR3 here is CASSLFSNGGYTF. Written as DNA, the CDR3 is TGTGCCAGCAGTTTATTCTCTAACGGTGGCTACACCTTC.

This clonotype came up many times. The J gene is TRBJ2-7, the V gene TRBV7-2; 8 nucleotides line up with TRBD2. The CDR3 length is 16 residues. Germline values: CDR1 SGHTA, CDR2 FQGNSA. Unmatched junction bases numbered 12, after V lost 2 bases and J lost 6 bases. CDR3 amino acids: CASSLMVLAGIGEQYF. The CDR3 nucleotides are TGTGCCAGCAGCTTAATGGTGTTAGCGGGAATTGGCGAGCAGTACTTC.

This clonotype was picked up a small number of times. This chain uses TRBV20-1 with TRBJ2-5; D call uncertain. The CDR3 runs to 15 residues. In germline, CDR1 is DFQATT, CDR2 SNEGSKA (reference sequence). Trimming left V 0 bases short and J 5 bases short, with 16 bases between. The CDR3 spells CSAREPTPLAETQYF. The CDR3, as DNA: TGCAGTGCTAGAGAACCTACCCCCCTGGCTGAGACCCAGTACTTC.

The sample holds a few counts of this clonotype. The chain recombines TRBV5-1 with TRBJ1-4; unclear D gene. Trimming left V 2 bases short and J 0 bases short, with 11 bases between. Germline CDR1 SGHRS, CDR2 YFSETQ. The CDR3 is made up of 16 amino acids. The CDR3 here is CASSLDSEATNEKLFF. DNA of the CDR3: TGCGCCAGCAGCTTAGACTCAGAGGCAACTAATGAAAAACTGTTTTTT.

This clonotype was detected ten times or more. The chain recombines TRBV6-5 with TRBJ2-3; TRBD2 matches 14 bases. J lost 5 bases, V lost 8 bases, and 6 bases had no gene match. This CDR3 contains 15 residues. Germline V gene data show CDR1 as MNHEY and CDR2 as SVGAGI. The chain's CDR3 is CASQGLAGDRDTQYF. The DNA for the CDR3 is TGTGCCAGCCAGGGACTAGCGGGAGATCGAGATACGCAGTATTTT.

This clonotype showed up just a few times. The chain uses TRBV12-3 or TRBV12-4 and TRBJ2-1, with a weak D call TRBD2 (5 bases). The CDR3 is made up of 16 amino acids. V was shortened by 3 bases and J by 6 bases, with 18 bases between the two germline ends. The CDR3 nucleotides are TGTGCCAGCAGTTTCAGGCCTAGCTATTCGGGCAATGAGCAGTTCTTC. Amino acid sequence: CASSFRPSYSGNEQFF.

The table lists this clonotype with many counts. The J gene is TRBJ1-2, the V gene TRBV29-1; TRBD1 matches at 7 bases. CDR3 length: 17 amino acids. The germline V gene encodes CDR1 SQVTM and CDR2 ANQGSEA. The ends lost 3 bases at V and 3 bases at J; junction bases unmatched: 16. The CDR3 loop reads CSVDEVGQSIGHYGYTF. The CDR3 nucleotides read TGCAGCGTTGATGAGGTGGGACAGTCCATCGGCCACTATGGCTACACCTTC.

V and J are TRBV20-1 and TRBJ2-1; D might be TRBD2 (6 bases). CDR1 and CDR2 from the germline V gene are DFQATT and SNEGSKA (reference sequence). The CDR3 length is 13 residues. V was shortened by 4 bases and J by 8 bases, with 15 bases between the two germline ends. CDR3 in amino acids: CSAMSWRADEQFF. CDR3 in DNA: TGCAGTGCTATGAGCTGGAGGGCCGATGAGCAGTTCTTC.

This clonotype was detected ten times or more. The V gene is TRBV20-1, the J gene TRBJ2-5, with 7 bases that match TRBD1. The J segment lost 3 bases and the V segment lost 5 bases, leaving 3 bases of the junction unmatched. Germline CDR1 DFQATT, CDR2 SNEGSKA (reference sequence). The CDR3 sequence is 12 residues long. The CDR3 nucleotides are TGCAGTGCTCCAGACAGGGAAGAGACCCAGTACTTC. Translated, it gives CSAPDREETQYF.

This clonotype has just a few counts. The chain combines TRBV5-6 with TRBJ2-1; D ambiguous. Germline values: CDR1 SGHDT, CDR2 YYEEEE. The V end lost 4 bases, the J end lost 0 bases, and 17 bases lay between the germline ends. The CDR3 runs 17 residues. The CDR3 DNA follows: TGTGCCAGCAGCCTGAGGTATATTTTCTCCTCCTACAATGAGCAGTTCTTC. This gives the protein CASSLRYIFSSYNEQFF.

This clonotype was picked up many times. The genes are TRBV28 and TRBJ2-3; possibly TRBD2 for D (5 bases). V lost 2 bases, J lost 0 bases, and 9 bases lay in between. Germline loops: CDR1 MDHEN, CDR2 SYDVKM. There are 15 residues in the CDR3. Here the CDR3 DNA reads TGTGCCAGCAGTTTACGAGGGTCTAGCACAGATACGCAGTATTTT. Encoded protein: CASSLRGSSTDTQYF.

This clonotype has at least ten counts. The J gene is TRBJ2-3, the V gene TRBV2; perhaps TRBD2 as D (5 bases). This CDR3 has 14 amino acids. The ends were cut back, 2 bases at V and 14 bases at J, with 20 bases in the middle. CDR1 is SNHLY, CDR2 FYNNEI, per germline. The CDR3 loop is CASSETRSGPGWYF. CDR3 coding DNA: TGTGCCAGCAGTGAAACTAGGAGTGGCCCCGGCTGGTATTTT.

This clonotype was picked up many times. The chain joins TRBV12-3 or TRBV12-4 to TRBJ2-1; D is unclear. CDR3 length: 10 residues. With 2 bases removed from V and 11 bases from J, the gap between germline ends came to 4 bases. This CDR3 reads CASSLTQQFF. CDR3 bases: TGTGCCAGCAGTTTAACTCAGCAGTTCTTC.